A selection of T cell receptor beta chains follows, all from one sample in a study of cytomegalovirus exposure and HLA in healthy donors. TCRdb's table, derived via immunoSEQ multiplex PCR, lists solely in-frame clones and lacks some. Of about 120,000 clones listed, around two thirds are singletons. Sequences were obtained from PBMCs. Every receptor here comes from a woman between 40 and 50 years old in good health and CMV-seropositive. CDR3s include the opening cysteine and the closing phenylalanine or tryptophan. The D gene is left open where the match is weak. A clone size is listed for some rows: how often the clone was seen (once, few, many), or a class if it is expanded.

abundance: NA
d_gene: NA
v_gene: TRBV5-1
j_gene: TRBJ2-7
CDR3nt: TGCGCCAGCAGCTTGGGGGTTAACTACGAGCGGTACTTC
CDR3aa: CASSLGVNYERYF

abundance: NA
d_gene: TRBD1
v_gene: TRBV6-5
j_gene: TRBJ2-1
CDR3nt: TGTGCCAGCAACAGGGGGATAGGCTACGAGCAGTTCTTC
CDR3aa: CASNRGIGYEQFF

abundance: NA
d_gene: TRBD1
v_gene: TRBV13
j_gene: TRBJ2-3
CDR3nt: TGTGCCAGCAGCTATACAGGGGTCACAGATACGCAGTATTTT
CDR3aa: CASSYTGVTDTQYF

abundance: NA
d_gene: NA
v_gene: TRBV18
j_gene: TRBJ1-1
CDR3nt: TGTGCCAGCTCACCACCAGACATGAACACTGAAGCTTTCTTT
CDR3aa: CASSPPDMNTEAFF

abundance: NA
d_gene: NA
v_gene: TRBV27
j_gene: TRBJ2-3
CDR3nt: TGTGCCAGCAGTTTATTAAAGACGGGGGGCACAGATACGCAGTATTTT
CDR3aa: CASSLLKTGGTDTQYF

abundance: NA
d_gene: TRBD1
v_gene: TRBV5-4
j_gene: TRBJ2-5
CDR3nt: TGTGCCAGCAGCACCGACAGGGTCCACCAAGAGACCCAGTACTTC
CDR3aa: CASSTDRVHQETQYF

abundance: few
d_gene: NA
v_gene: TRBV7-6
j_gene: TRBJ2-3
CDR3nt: TGTGCCAGCAGCTTACACACAGATACGCAGTATTTT
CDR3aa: CASSLHTDTQYF

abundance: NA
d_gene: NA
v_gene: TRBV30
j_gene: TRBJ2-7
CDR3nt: TGTGCCGGGACGGTGGACTACGAGCAGTACTTC
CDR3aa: CAGTVDYEQYF

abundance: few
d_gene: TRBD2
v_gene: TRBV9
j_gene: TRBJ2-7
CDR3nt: TGTGCCAGCAGCGTAGGAACTAGCGGGAGGGTAGAGACCTACGAGCAGTACTTC
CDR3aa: CASSVGTSGRVETYEQYF

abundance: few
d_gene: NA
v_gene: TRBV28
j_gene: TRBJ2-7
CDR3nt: TGTGCCAGCAGTTTAGGCCACGAGCAGTACTTC
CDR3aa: CASSLGHEQYF

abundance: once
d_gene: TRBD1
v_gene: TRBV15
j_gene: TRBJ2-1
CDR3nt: TGTGCCACCAGTGTAACAGGGGCCTACAATGAGCAGTTCTTC
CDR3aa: CATSVTGAYNEQFF

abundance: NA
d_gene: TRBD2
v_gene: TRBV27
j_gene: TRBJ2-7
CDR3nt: TGTGCCAGCAGTCCAGGACTAGCGGGAGGAACCTACGAGCAGTACTTC
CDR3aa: CASSPGLAGGTYEQYF

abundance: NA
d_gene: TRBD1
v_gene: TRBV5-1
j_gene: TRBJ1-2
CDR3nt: TGCGCCAGCAGCACGGTGGACAGGGGCGGGTATGGCTACACCTTC
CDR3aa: CASSTVDRGGYGYTF

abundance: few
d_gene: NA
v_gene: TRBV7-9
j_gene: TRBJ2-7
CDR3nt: TGTGCCAGCAGCTTAAAGGACAGAGTGGGCTACGAGCAGTACTTC
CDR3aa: CASSLKDRVGYEQYF

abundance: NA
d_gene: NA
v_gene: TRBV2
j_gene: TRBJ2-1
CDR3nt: TGTGCCAGCAGTCTATCGGCCAGCCTGGGCGATGAGCAGTTCTTC
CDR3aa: CASSLSASLGDEQFF

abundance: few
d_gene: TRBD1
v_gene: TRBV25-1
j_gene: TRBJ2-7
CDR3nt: TGTGCCAGCAGTGAAGGGGACAGTGTTTACTACGAGCAGTACTTC
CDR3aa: CASSEGDSVYYEQYF

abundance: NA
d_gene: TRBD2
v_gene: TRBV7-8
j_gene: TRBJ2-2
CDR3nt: TGTGCCAGCAGCTCTCCTCTGGGGGAGCGGGGCGGGGAGCTGTTTTTT
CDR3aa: CASSSPLGERGGELFF

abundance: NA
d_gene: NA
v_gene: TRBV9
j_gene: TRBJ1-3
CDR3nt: TGTGCCAGCAGTCGGGTGGACACCATATATTTT
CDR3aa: CASSRVDTIYF

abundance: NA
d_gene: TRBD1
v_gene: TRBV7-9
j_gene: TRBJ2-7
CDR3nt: TGTGCCAGCAGACCGGGGACAGGGATAGCCTACGAGCAGTACTTC
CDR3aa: CASRPGTGIAYEQYF

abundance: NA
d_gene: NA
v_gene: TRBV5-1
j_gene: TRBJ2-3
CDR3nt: TGCGCCAGCAGCTCAGGGGCCGGCTTCTTCACAGATACGCAGTATTTT
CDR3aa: CASSSGAGFFTDTQYF

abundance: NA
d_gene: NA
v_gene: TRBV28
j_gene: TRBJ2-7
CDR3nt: TGTGCCAGCAGTCGTAAGCGCTTGGACGAGCAGTACTTC
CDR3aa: CASSRKRLDEQYF

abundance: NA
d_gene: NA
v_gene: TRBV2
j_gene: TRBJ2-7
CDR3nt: TGTGCCAGCAGTTCACAGGGCTGGGCCTACGAGCAGTACTTC
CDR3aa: CASSSQGWAYEQYF

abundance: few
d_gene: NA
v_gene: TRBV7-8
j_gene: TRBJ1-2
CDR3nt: TGTGCCAGCAGCTACGGGACCGCGGGAGGCTACACCTTC
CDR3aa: CASSYGTAGGYTF

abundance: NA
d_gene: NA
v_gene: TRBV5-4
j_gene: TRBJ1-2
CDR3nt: TGTGCCAGCAGCCTCGGATACGGGGAAGGCTACACCTTC
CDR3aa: CASSLGYGEGYTF

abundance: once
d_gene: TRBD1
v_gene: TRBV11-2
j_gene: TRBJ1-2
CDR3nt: TGTGCCAGCAGCCCCAGGGGGCTGGGAGGCTACACCTTC
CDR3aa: CASSPRGLGGYTF

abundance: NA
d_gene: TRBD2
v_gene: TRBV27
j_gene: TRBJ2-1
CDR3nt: TGTGCCAGCAGAAAGCGGGAGACCTACAATGAGCAGTTCTTC
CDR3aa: CASRKRETYNEQFF

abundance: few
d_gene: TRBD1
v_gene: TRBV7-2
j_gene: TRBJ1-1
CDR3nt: TGTGCCAGCAGCTTTTACAGGGGGCCTGCTTTCTTT
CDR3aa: CASSFYRGPAFF

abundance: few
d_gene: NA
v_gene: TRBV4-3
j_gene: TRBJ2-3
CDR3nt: TGCGCCAGCAGCCAAGAGCTCAGGGCCGACACAGATACGCAGTATTTT
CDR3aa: CASSQELRADTDTQYF

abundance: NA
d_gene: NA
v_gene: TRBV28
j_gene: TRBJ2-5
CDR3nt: TGTGCCAGCAGTTTATCCCTTTCCAGGCTGTACGAGACCCAGTACTTC
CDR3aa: CASSLSLSRLYETQYF

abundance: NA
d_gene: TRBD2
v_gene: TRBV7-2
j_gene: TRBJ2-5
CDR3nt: TGTGCCAGCAGCGTCGGGACTAGCGGGAATAAGAGAGAGACCCAGTACTTC
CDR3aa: CASSVGTSGNKRETQYF

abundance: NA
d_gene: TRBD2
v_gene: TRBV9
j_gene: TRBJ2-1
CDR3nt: TGTGCCAGCAGCCCCGGGGGAGGGTTTAACAATGAGCAGTTCTTC
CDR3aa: CASSPGGGFNNEQFF

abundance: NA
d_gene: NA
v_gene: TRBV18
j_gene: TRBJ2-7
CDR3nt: TGTGCCAGCTCACCGGCGGGACGGCCAGAGTCCTACGAGCAGTACTTC
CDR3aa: CASSPAGRPESYEQYF

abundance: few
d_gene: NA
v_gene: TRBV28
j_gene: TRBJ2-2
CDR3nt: TGTGCCAGCCTCCTAGGCGACACCGGGGAGCTGTTTTTT
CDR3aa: CASLLGDTGELFF

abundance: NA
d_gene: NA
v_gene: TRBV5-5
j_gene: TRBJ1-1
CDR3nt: TGTGCCAGCAGCTATCTCCCCGCAGGGGACACTGAAGCTTTCTTT
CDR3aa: CASSYLPAGDTEAFF

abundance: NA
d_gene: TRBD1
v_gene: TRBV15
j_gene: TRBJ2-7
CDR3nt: TGTGCCACTGGGGACAGAGCCTACGAGCAGTACTTC
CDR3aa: CATGDRAYEQYF

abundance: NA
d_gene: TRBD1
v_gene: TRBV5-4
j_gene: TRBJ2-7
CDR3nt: TGTGCCAGCAGCTCGGGACAGCCAACGACCTACGAGCAGTACTTC
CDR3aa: CASSSGQPTTYEQYF